The clone carrying this TCR beta chain was detected only a few times. V was trimmed by 1 base and J by 0 bases, leaving 4 bases between them. The CDR3 consists of 13 residues. Germline V gene data show CDR1 as SGHNT and CDR2 as YENEEA. This sample is drawn from a study of blood T cell repertoires in COVID-19. Study as a whole: Both acute and convalescent COVID-19 samples were obtained from the United States, Italy and Spain.

In the original workflow: Amplification with reference gene primers provided the estimates of nucleated cell counts. Measured with immunoSEQ multiplex PCR; TCRdb has only the in-frame clones, and not every one. V and J calls and clone size follow that table, whereas D and trimming were derived from the DNA. The repertoire holds around 300,000 clones, roughly 87% seen once, with about 2% in the top ten. The chain has TRBV11-3 and TRBJ2-7; the D is unclear. Sequencing was done on a sample of peripheral blood. The TCR was taken from a man in his late teens or twenties with active or convalescent COVID-19. The CDR3 DNA reads as TGTGCCAGCAGCTTAGGGAGCTCCTACGAGCAGTACTTC. It yields the protein CASSLGSSYEQYF.